These 7 T cell receptor beta chains share one sample of origin, sequenced in a study of T cell repertoires in cytomegalovirus infection. TCRdb analysed the reads with MiXCR anew, one entry per CDR3 protein. The repertoire has approximately 120,000 distinct CDR3 sequences, around 30% of them found once; the top ten carry approximately 78%. Their antigen targets remain unknown. Source: CD8+ T cells from cultured PBMCs, taken from culture after CMV antigen stimulation. The receptor source for this set is a human donor in good health (CMV status not recorded). Some clones in this sample may be carry-over from other donors' samples.

The chain links TRBV20-1 to TRBJ1-5, with TRBD1 matching over 7 bases. This CDR3 has 15 residues. V lost 4 bases and J lost 1; bases outside the gene matches: 7. In germline, CDR1 is DFQATT, CDR2 SNEGSKA (reference sequence). This chain's CDR3 is CSANTGEQSNQPQHF. DNA for the CDR3: TGCAGTGCTAACACAGGGGAGCAGAGCAATCAGCCCCAGCATTTT.

The chain employs TRBV14 and TRBJ2-1; 9 nucleotides match TRBD1. CDR3 length: 16 residues. V lost 0 bases and J lost 7; bases outside the gene matches: 7. Germline CDR1 is SGHDN and CDR2 is FVKESK. The CDR3 DNA reads TGTGCCAGCAGCCAAGAGTGGGGGACAGGGATGAATGAGCAGTTCTTC. It translates to CASSQEWGTGMNEQFF.

This clonotype came up a few times. The CDR3 nucleotides read TGCAGTGCTAAGGGGGCGGGGGGGCCCTACGAGCAGTACTTC. Residues: CSAKGAGGPYEQYF. This rearrangement joins TRBV20-1 to TRBJ2-7; TRBD2 matches at 9 bases. V gave up 4 bases and J gave up 2 bases; unmatched junction bases: 6. The CDR3 consists of 14 residues. Germline V lookup: CDR1 DFQATT, CDR2 SNEGSKA (reference sequence).

The chain carries TRBV6-1 and TRBJ2-7; 10 positions match TRBD2. Germline values: CDR1 MNHNS, CDR2 SASEGT. J gave up 4 bases and V 5 bases, and 11 bases lay outside the gene matches. CDR3 length equals 16 residues. CDR3 in amino acids: CASSLGTSAGLYEQYF. In DNA form, the CDR3 reads TGTGCCAGCAGTCTAGGGACTAGCGCGGGACTTTACGAGCAGTACTTC.

This clonotype appeared a few times. The V and J genes are TRBV7-9 and TRBJ1-1; D might be TRBD1 (6 bases). The V and J ends lost 6 bases and 8 bases respectively, with 16 bases between them. This CDR3 has 13 residues. Germline V CDR1 and CDR2: SEHNR, FQNEAQ (reference sequence). CDR3 amino acids: CASRSGTTSEAFF. CDR3 coding DNA: TGTGCCAGCAGGTCCGGGACAACAAGCGAAGCTTTCTTT.

The chain joins TRBV7-2 to TRBJ2-1; 7 nucleotides line up with TRBD2. The CDR3 is 14 amino acids. Germline CDR1 is SGHTA and CDR2 is FQGNSA. V dropped 2 bases and J dropped 4; count of bases not matched to a gene: 2. The CDR3 region is CASSLIGGYNEQFF. In DNA, the CDR3 is TGTGCCAGCAGCTTAATCGGGGGGTACAATGAGCAGTTCTTC. Supplemented by reference TRBV7-2 and TRBJ2-1, the full variable domain reads GAGVSQSPSNKVTEKGKDVELRCDPISGHTALYWYRQSLGQGLEFLIYFQGNSAPDKSGLPSDRFSAERTGGSVSTLTIQRTQQEDSAVYLCASSLIGGYNEQFFGPGTRLTVL.

V is TRBV7-9 and J is TRBJ2-5, with 7 bases that match TRBD1. Per the germline V gene, CDR1 is SEHNR and CDR2 is FQNEAQ (reference sequence). The V gene end was trimmed by 2 bases and the J gene end by 3 bases; junction bases not matched to a gene: 6. This CDR3 has 15 residues. CDR3 DNA: TGTGCCAGCAGCTTACGGACAGGTCTGAAAGAGACCCAGTACTTC. It codes for CASSLRTGLKETQYF.